This TCR beta chain comes out of a study of cytomegalovirus exposure and HLA in healthy donors. The PCR used 60 Vbeta and 13 Jbeta primers. Assay used: immunoSEQ multiplex PCR; TCRdb lists only in-frame clones, some missing. The listing contains around 55,000 clones. The CDR3 totals 15 residues. Losses at the gene ends were 4 bases for V and 4 bases for J; bases not matched to a gene: 7. From germline, CDR1 is SEHNR and CDR2 FQNEAQ (reference sequence). In the case of this clone: Its cognate antigen is unknown.

General study points: TCR beta chains associated with HLA were, in a later analysis, more clonally expanded than equally common others. In presence/absence analyses, roughly uniform sequencing depth across donors was assumed.

The chain is built from TRBV7-9 and TRBJ1-5; 7 bases align to TRBD1. This clonotype originated in a man in his fifties or sixties in good health and CMV-seropositive. The source material was PBMCs. The CDR3 nucleotides are TGTGCCAGCAGCTCTGCTGTGACAGGGAATCAGCCCCAGCATTTT. It encodes CASSSAVTGNQPQHF.